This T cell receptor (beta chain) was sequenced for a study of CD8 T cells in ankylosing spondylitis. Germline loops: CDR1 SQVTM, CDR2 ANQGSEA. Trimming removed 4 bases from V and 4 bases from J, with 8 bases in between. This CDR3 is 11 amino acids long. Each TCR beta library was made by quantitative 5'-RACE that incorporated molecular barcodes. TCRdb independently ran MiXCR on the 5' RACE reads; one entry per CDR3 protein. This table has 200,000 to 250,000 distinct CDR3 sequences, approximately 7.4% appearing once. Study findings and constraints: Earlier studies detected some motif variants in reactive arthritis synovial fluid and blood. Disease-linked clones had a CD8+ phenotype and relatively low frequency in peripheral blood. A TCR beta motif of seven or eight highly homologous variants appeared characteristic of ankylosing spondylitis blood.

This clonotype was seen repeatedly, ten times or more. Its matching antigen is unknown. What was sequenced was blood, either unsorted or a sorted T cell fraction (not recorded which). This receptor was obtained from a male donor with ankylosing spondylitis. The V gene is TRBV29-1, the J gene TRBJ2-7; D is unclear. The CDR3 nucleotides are TGCAGCGTTGTGGAATCGTACGAGCAGTACTTC. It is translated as CSVVESYEQYF.